The 26 T cell receptor beta chains below were found in one sample sequenced in a study of human T cells and chemical hapten exposure. In TCRdb, the 5' RACE reads were re-called with MiXCR into one record per CDR3 protein. Of about 140,000 distinct CDR3 sequences listed, around 4% were seen once; the top ten hold around 1.5%. The authors' total RNA extraction used unfractionated whole blood. The origin of the receptors is a female donor in good health.

V usage is TRBV27 and J usage is TRBJ1-2; no firm D call. CDR3 length equals 12 residues. Germline V gene sequence: CDR1 MNHEY, CDR2 SMNVEV (reference sequence). Trimming took 6 bases from V and 4 from J, leaving 9 bases between them. The CDR3 DNA reads as TGTGCCAGCAGGACTCACAGCTATGGCTACACCTTC. Protein: CASRTHSYGYTF.

The rearrangement links TRBV12-3 or TRBV12-4 to TRBJ2-1, with TRBD2 identical over 14 bases. The CDR3 totals 16 residues. Unmatched junction bases numbered 4, after V lost 6 bases and J lost 3 bases. This CDR3 is CASRTSGGAFYNEQFF. CDR3 DNA: TGTGCCAGCAGGACTAGCGGGGGGGCTTTCTACAATGAGCAGTTCTTC.

This clonotype was seen at least ten times. This rearrangement joins TRBV7-9 to TRBJ2-3, with D tentatively TRBD1 (6 bases). V gave up 5 bases and J gave up 1 base, with 10 bases separating them. Germline-derived CDR1 and CDR2 are SEHNR and FQNEAQ (reference sequence). There are 14 residues in the CDR3. The CDR3: CASSTWTGTDTQYF. The CDR3, as DNA: TGTGCCAGCAGCACCTGGACAGGCACAGATACGCAGTATTTT.

The V call is TRBV10-3, the J call TRBJ1-2; 10 bases fit TRBD1. Looked up from germline, CDR1 is ENHRY and CDR2 is SYGVKD. With V trimmed by 9 bases and J by 2 bases, 3 bases remained unmatched. There are 13 residues in the CDR3. CDR3 loop: CAIEDRGNYGYTF. As DNA, the CDR3 is TGTGCCATAGAGGACAGGGGGAACTATGGCTACACCTTC.

This clonotype was observed at least ten times. The CDR3 region has the DNA TGTGCCAGCAGCCAGCATGGCGGTGGCTACACCTTC. Translation: CASSQHGGGYTF. The gene calls are TRBV3-1 and TRBJ1-2; D is unresolved. Germline lookup yields CDR1 LGHDT and CDR2 YNNKEL (reference sequence). The V and J ends lost 3 bases and 7 bases respectively, with 9 bases between them. The CDR3 totals 12 residues.

This clonotype was picked up many times. The rearrangement links TRBV5-1 to TRBJ2-1; D not certain. CDR3 size: 14 residues. Germline CDR1 and CDR2: SGHRS and YFSETQ. Trimming left V 2 bases short and J 8 bases short, with 14 bases between. The CDR3 sequence: CASSFYTGRYEQFF. The CDR3 DNA is TGCGCCAGCAGCTTTTACACGGGTCGGTATGAGCAGTTCTTC.

This clonotype appeared many times. V and J are TRBV3-1 and TRBJ1-4; D ambiguous. Germline V gene sequence: CDR1 LGHDT, CDR2 YNNKEL (reference sequence). Deletions cut 2 bases from V and 0 bases from J, with 16 bases between. This CDR3 comprises 18 residues. Here the CDR3 DNA reads TGTGCCAGCAGCCAACGATCCGTTGGCGGTGCAACTAATGAAAAACTGTTTTTT. Translated, it gives CASSQRSVGGATNEKLFF.

This clonotype was counted ten times or more. V and J are TRBV20-1 and TRBJ2-3; TRBD2 aligns across 8 bases. Per the germline V gene, CDR1 is DFQATT and CDR2 is SNEGSKA (reference sequence). V gave up 2 bases and J gave up 3 bases; unmatched junction bases: 4. The CDR3 runs 14 residues. CDR3 amino acids: CSARNPGGTDTQYF. The CDR3 nucleotides are TGCAGTGCTAGAAACCCGGGGGGGACAGATACGCAGTATTTT.

This clonotype was counted at least ten times. V gene TRBV7-2 combines with J gene TRBJ1-1, with 8 bases that match TRBD1. Unmatched junction bases numbered 6, after V lost 3 bases and J lost 3 bases. Germline CDR1 is SGHTA and CDR2 is FQGNSA. The CDR3 runs 15 residues. CDR3 in amino acids: CASSFDRGGYTEAFF. The CDR3, as DNA: TGTGCCAGCAGCTTCGACAGGGGAGGGTACACTGAAGCTTTCTTT.

This clonotype was detected a few times. The rearrangement links TRBV12-3 or TRBV12-4 to TRBJ1-2; TRBD1 is a possible D gene (5 bases). The V end lost 3 bases, the J end lost 4 bases, and 12 bases lay between the germline ends. The CDR3 has 14 amino acids. CDR3 residues: CASSFSFGGYGYTF. As DNA, the CDR3 is TGTGCCAGCAGTTTCAGTTTCGGGGGCTATGGCTACACCTTC.

This clonotype occurred a few times. At one of its ends the junction is not consistent with the germline gene, which may arise from a read error. The chain uses TRBV20-1 and TRBJ1-6; D is perhaps TRBD1 (5 bases). Germline CDR1 is DFQATT and CDR2 is SNEGSKA (reference sequence). The CDR3 consists of 13 residues. The CDR3 nucleotides read TGCAGTCTAGGAGCAGGGTGGACCCATTTCGAGGACTTT. It specifies CSLGAGWTHFEDF.

This clonotype was recorded at least ten times. The chain is built from TRBV9 and TRBJ2-7, with D perhaps TRBD1 (5 bases). V lost 0 bases, J lost 3 bases, and 13 bases lay in between. CDR1 is SGDLS, CDR2 YYNGEE, per germline. CDR3 length: 15 residues. In DNA form, the CDR3 reads TGTGCCAGCAGCGTAGGATCAGGGTTAGTCTACGAGCAGTACTTC. Translated: CASSVGSGLVYEQYF.

The CDR3, as DNA: TGCAGTGCTGGGACCCACTATAATTCACCCCTCCACTTT. Amino acid sequence: CSAGTHYNSPLHF. This chain connects TRBV20-1 to TRBJ1-6, with a tentative D call TRBD1 (5 bases). V lost 5 bases, J lost 3 bases, and 8 bases lay in between. The V gene's germline CDR1 is DFQATT and CDR2 SNEGSKA (reference sequence). This CDR3 has 13 residues.

At least ten counts were recorded for this clonotype. The rearrangement uses TRBV27 and TRBJ2-1; 7 nucleotides align to TRBD2. CDR3 length: 13 residues. Trimming took 3 bases from V and 10 from J; bases not matched to a gene: 6. Germline V gene sequence: CDR1 MNHEY, CDR2 SMNVEV (reference sequence). In DNA, the CDR3 is TGTGCCAGCAGTTTCGGGGGGATAAGGGAGCAGTTCTTC. This codes for CASSFGGIREQFF.

Ten or more counts support this clonotype. The chain recombines TRBV19 with TRBJ1-5; weak D call: TRBD1 (5 bases). In germline, CDR1 is LNHDA, CDR2 SQIVND (reference sequence). The V and J ends lost 6 bases and 2 bases respectively, with 17 bases between them. There are 16 residues in the CDR3. The CDR3 protein is CASSTGVVGGNQPQHF. In DNA, the CDR3 is TGTGCCAGTAGCACCGGGGTGGTGGGGGGCAATCAGCCCCAGCATTTT.

This clonotype was counted ten times or more. The chain couples TRBV12-5 to TRBJ2-1, with D possibly being TRBD2 (6 bases). The CDR3 has 20 amino acids. Germline assignment: CDR1 LGHNT and CDR2 FRNRAP. Between the trimmed V and J ends, which lost 11 bases and 0 bases, there was a span of 32 bases. The CDR3 DNA reads TGTGCTGGGGCCAGGGTGGGGCCGGGGGATCCCGAAAGCTCCTACAATGAGCAGTTCTTC. It specifies CAGARVGPGDPESSYNEQFF.

This clonotype was seen at least ten times. The chain links TRBV18 to TRBJ2-3; D is possibly TRBD1 or TRBD2 (5 bases each). This CDR3 spans 13 amino acids. Germline CDR1 KGHSH, CDR2 LQKENI. Trimming took 0 bases from V and 7 from J, leaving 8 bases between them. CDR3 in DNA: TGTGCCAGCTCACCACCGGGGGAACATACGCAGTATTTT. It is translated as CASSPPGEHTQYF. Complete variable domain (other parts from reference TRBV18 and TRBJ2-3): NAGVMQNPRHLVRRRGQEARLRCSPMKGHSHVYWYRQLPEEGLKFMVYLQKENIIDESGMPKERFSAEFPKEGPSILRIQQVVRGDSAAYFCASSPPGEHTQYFGPGTRLTVL.

This clonotype was picked up many times. The gene calls are TRBV12-3 or TRBV12-4 and TRBJ1-2, with 7 bases aligning to TRBD1. The CDR3 runs 15 residues. Losses at the gene ends were 9 bases for V and 4 bases for J; bases not matched to a gene: 14. The DNA for the CDR3 is TGTGCCAGTGGGGGGACAGTTCTTAACAGCTATGGCTACACCTTC. Translating it yields CASGGTVLNSYGYTF.

This clonotype was observed many times. The V gene is TRBV5-4, the J gene TRBJ1-1; 10 nucleotides agree with TRBD1. The CDR3 has 16 residues. Germline trimming cut 3 bases from V and 1 base from J; bases unmatched to any gene: 6. Per germline, CDR1 SGHNT and CDR2 YYREEE (reference sequence). The CDR3 region has the DNA TGTGCCAGCAGCTCGAGGACAGGGGGAGGGAACACTGAAGCTTTCTTT. This encodes CASSSRTGGGNTEAFF.

This clonotype showed up many times. This rearrangement joins TRBV27 to TRBJ1-5; no clear D gene. Trimming pared 2 bases from V and 3 bases from J, leaving 5 bases between. The length of the CDR3 is 13 residues. Germline-derived CDR1 and CDR2 are MNHEY and SMNVEV (reference sequence). This CDR3 reads CASSLGYNQPQHF. The CDR3 DNA follows: TGTGCCAGCAGTTTAGGTTACAATCAGCCCCAGCATTTT.

This clonotype was picked up many times. The V gene is TRBV29-1, the J gene TRBJ2-3; maybe TRBD2 (5 bases). The CDR3 spans 14 residues. The V end was cut by 5 bases, the J end by 1 base, with 13 bases between. Germline V CDR1 and CDR2: SQVTM, ANQGSEA. The CDR3 nucleotides are TGCAGCGTTCGCGGTCTTAGCGGCACAGATACGCAGTATTTT. This translates into CSVRGLSGTDTQYF.

This clonotype showed up many times. V and J are TRBV12-3 or TRBV12-4 and TRBJ2-2, with TRBD2 matching 11 bases. CDR3 size: 16 residues. After removal of 5 bases from V and 1 base from J, the junction contained 3 bases not matched to a gene. The CDR3 spells CASSPSGGRNTGELFF. CDR3 nucleotide sequence: TGTGCCAGCAGTCCTAGCGGGGGGCGGAACACCGGGGAGCTGTTTTTT.

The sample holds many counts of this clonotype. The V and J genes are TRBV7-3 and TRBJ1-5; a possible D gene is TRBD1 (5 bases). The V end lost 2 bases, the J end lost 7 bases, and 9 bases lay between the germline ends. The CDR3 loop spans 13 amino acids. CDR1 is SGHTA and CDR2 is FQGTGA in the germline V gene. CDR3 nucleotide sequence: TGTGCCAGCAGCTTAGACGGGGGACAGCCCCAGCATTTT. This codes for CASSLDGGQPQHF.

This clonotype appeared many times. CDR3 amino acids: CSARDSVTGSSYEQYF. Written as DNA, the CDR3 is TGCAGTGCTAGAGACTCTGTGACAGGGAGCTCCTACGAGCAGTACTTC. The chain recombines TRBV20-1 with TRBJ2-7, with 7 nucleotides matching TRBD1. The CDR3 sequence is 16 residues long. V lost 0 bases to trimming and J lost 0 bases; unmatched junction nucleotides: 8. Germline CDR1 reads DFQATT; CDR2 reads SNEGSKA (reference sequence).

At least ten counts were recorded for this clonotype. V usage is TRBV7-2 and J usage is TRBJ1-5; no clear D. Between the trimmed V and J ends, which lost 2 bases and 7 bases, there was a span of 12 bases. The germline V gene has CDR1 SGHTA and CDR2 FQGNSA. The CDR3 totals 14 residues. The CDR3, as DNA: TGTGCCAGCAGCTTATATCGGGAAGGGCAGCCCCAGCATTTT. This encodes CASSLYREGQPQHF.

At least ten counts were recorded for this clonotype. The rearrangement uses TRBV24-1 and TRBJ2-2; TRBD1 agrees at 7 bases. V lost 4 bases and J lost 1; bases outside the gene matches: 8. The germline V gene has CDR1 KGHDR and CDR2 SFDVKD. This CDR3 is 17 amino acids long. The CDR3 region is CATSERTGVKNTGELFF. The DNA for the CDR3 is TGTGCCACCAGTGAGCGAACAGGGGTTAAGAACACCGGGGAGCTGTTTTTT.